What follows are 32 T cell receptor beta chains derived from one specimen sequenced in a study of T cell responses to AZD1222 COVID-19 vaccine (dated by TCRdb to 2020 to 2022). The time point label here, explained by the study, means: baseline before first vaccination. Library construction relied on the immunoSEQ multiplex PCR assay. Imported from immuneACCESS, the table was reduced by TCRdb to in-frame sequences with V and J called. These copies leave out some clones; in studies compared against another copy, an unresolved V gene accounts for under half, and the cause of the remainder is not known. Counted in this sample were some 31,000 clones; over 90% of them appeared once. Of the sample, 8.1% is held by the ten largest clones. The sample consisted of peripheral blood, taken on day 0 of AZD1222 vaccination. These receptors were obtained from an adult in good health.

The chain is built from TRBV19 and TRBJ1-5; D remains unclear. From germline, CDR1 is LNHDA and CDR2 SQIVND (reference sequence). There are 14 residues in the CDR3. The germline V and J ends were trimmed by 3 bases and 6 bases, with 12 bases remaining between them. In nucleotides, the CDR3 is TGTGCCAGTAGTATTAAGGGATTCGGTCAGCCCCAGCATTTT. Translating it yields CASSIKGFGQPQHF.

The chain employs TRBV21-1 and TRBJ1-6; TRBD1 reflects the table's D call only, with no check against the DNA. TRBV21-1 is shown as a pseudogene. This CDR3 has 12 amino acids. The CDR3 loop reads CASRDRAAPLHF. The CDR3 region has the DNA TGTGCCAGCAGGGACAGGGCCGCACCCCTCCACTTT.

The chain links TRBV19 to TRBJ1-5; D is possibly TRBD1 (6 bases). The length of the CDR3 is 15 residues. The V gene lost 0 bases and the J gene lost 7 bases, with 13 bases spanning the gap. Germline V gene data show CDR1 as LNHDA and CDR2 as SQIVND (reference sequence). The CDR3 coding sequence is TGTGCCAGTAGTATAGATCCCGGGGGCTTACAGCCCCAGCATTTT. It is translated as CASSIDPGGLQPQHF.

The chain employs TRBV13 and TRBJ2-5; D is perhaps TRBD1 (5 bases). Between the trimmed V and J ends, which lost 2 bases and 2 bases, there was a span of 12 bases. Looked up from germline, CDR1 is PRHDT and CDR2 is FYEKMQ (reference sequence). The CDR3 has 15 amino acids. CDR3 sequence (DNA): TGTGCCAGCAGCTTATCCGAACAGGCTCAAGAGACCCAGTACTTC. It yields the protein CASSLSEQAQETQYF.

The chain links TRBV12-3 or TRBV12-4 to TRBJ1-2; D is uncertain. The CDR3 runs to 13 residues. Trimming pared 6 bases from V and 2 bases from J, leaving 10 bases between. The CDR3 coding sequence is TGTGCCAGCAGCCTCGACATGAACTATGGCTACACCTTC. Protein sequence: CASSLDMNYGYTF.

The CDR3 DNA sequence: TGTGCCAGCAGTTACGGGGAGTCCGACGAGCAGTACTTC. Translating gives CASSYGESDEQYF. The chain couples TRBV6-2 or TRBV6-3 to TRBJ2-7; D might be TRBD2 (5 bases). The germline CDR1 and CDR2 sequences are MNHEY and SVGEGT. The CDR3 totals 13 residues. Trimming shortened V by 2 bases and J by 5 bases, and 10 bases separated the two germline ends.

A single count supports this clone. The CDR3 reads CASRGQGGSTEAFF. The CDR3 DNA reads as TGTGCCAGCAGGGGACAGGGAGGGAGCACTGAAGCTTTCTTT. The rearrangement uses TRBV7-9 and TRBJ1-1; 9 bases are a match to TRBD1. The V and J ends lost 6 bases and 4 bases, in that order; junction bases with no gene match: 6. The CDR3 consists of 14 residues. CDR1 and CDR2 from the germline V gene are SEHNR and FQNEAQ (reference sequence).

V gene TRBV18 combines with J gene TRBJ2-5, with D tentatively TRBD2 (5 bases). Trimming stripped 3 bases from V and 4 bases from J, with 9 bases between. In germline, CDR1 is KGHSH, CDR2 LQKENI. The CDR3 sequence is 13 residues long. CDR3 amino acids: CASSPGVRETQYF. The CDR3 coding sequence is TGTGCCAGCTCACCCGGGGTGCGAGAGACCCAGTACTTC.

The J gene is TRBJ2-2, the V gene TRBV30; tentatively, D is TRBD1 or TRBD2 (6 bases each). The ends were cut back, 5 bases at V and 4 bases at J, with 11 bases in the middle. Germline-derived CDR1 and CDR2 are GTSNPN and SVGIG (reference sequence). The CDR3 length is 13 residues. In nucleotides, the CDR3 is TGTGCCTGGGGGGGGCATATCACCGGGGAGCTGTTTTTT. Translated: CAWGGHITGELFF.

V usage is TRBV10-2 and J usage is TRBJ1-1, with TRBD1 matching over 7 bases. Per germline, CDR1 WSHSY and CDR2 SAAADI. Trimming at V came to 2 bases and at J to 11 bases, leaving 14 bases not matched to a gene. This CDR3 spans 15 amino acids. CDR3 sequence reads: CASSEIPGQPIYAFF. DNA for the CDR3: TGCGCCAGCAGTGAGATCCCGGGACAGCCGATTTATGCTTTCTTT.

The chain employs TRBV28 and TRBJ1-2, with D possibly being TRBD1 (5 bases). The CDR3 has 12 residues. Trimming pared 6 bases from V and 14 bases from J, leaving 19 bases between. Per germline, CDR1 MDHEN and CDR2 SYDVKM. The CDR3 region has the DNA TGTGCCAGCAGGCGTCCCGGGACGGCGGAAACCTTC. Translated, it gives CASRRPGTAETF.

The chain carries TRBV10-3 and TRBJ1-5; a weak D match, TRBD1 (5 bases). The CDR3 covers 15 residues. Germline V gene sequence: CDR1 ENHRY, CDR2 SYGVKD. Trimming removed 3 bases from V and 5 bases from J, with 14 bases in between. The CDR3 protein is CAISEGQGVDQPQHF. CDR3 DNA sequence: TGTGCCATCAGTGAAGGGCAGGGTGTTGATCAGCCCCAGCATTTT.

This sequence joins TRBV19 and TRBJ1-6, with a possible D match to TRBD1 (6 bases). This CDR3 has 14 residues. CDR1 LNHDA and CDR2 SQIVND come from the germline V gene (reference sequence). Trimming left V 5 bases short and J 7 bases short, with 12 bases between. CDR3 sequence (DNA): TGTGCCAGTAGTCTCCCCGACAGGAATTCACCCCTCCACTTT. The encoded protein is CASSLPDRNSPLHF.

The chain recombines TRBV5-1 with TRBJ1-3; no clear D. V lost 0 bases, J lost 3 bases, and 10 bases lay in between. The CDR3 sequence is 15 residues long. Germline lookup yields CDR1 SGHRS and CDR2 YFSETQ. CDR3 coding DNA: TGCGCCAGCAGCTTGGCGTGGACTTTTGGAAACACCATATATTTT. Amino acid sequence: CASSLAWTFGNTIYF.

The genes are TRBV5-1 and TRBJ2-7; TRBD2 aligns across 7 bases. The CDR3 consists of 14 residues. Losses at the gene ends were 4 bases for V and 10 bases for J; bases not matched to a gene: 14. From germline, CDR1 is SGHRS and CDR2 YFSETQ. The CDR3: CASSAGVRGSEQYF. In DNA, the CDR3 is TGCGCCAGCAGCGCGGGGGTTCGGGGTTCTGAACAGTACTTC.

This clone has a single count. V and J are TRBV6-2 or TRBV6-3 and TRBJ1-2; no firm D call. CDR1 and CDR2 (germline): MNHEY, SVGEGT. The ends were cut back, 0 bases at V and 3 bases at J, with 5 bases in the middle. The CDR3 runs 13 residues. The CDR3 coding sequence is TGTGCCAGCAGTTACTCGTCTGACTATGGCTACACCTTC. Its translation is CASSYSSDYGYTF.

The rearrangement joins TRBV4-1 to TRBJ2-7; possibly TRBD2 for D (6 bases). The CDR3 runs 17 residues. Germline V lookup: CDR1 MGHRA, CDR2 YSYEKL. Trimming cost V 2 bases and J 9 bases, with 26 bases left between them. CDR3 coding DNA: TGCGCCAGCAGCCAATTGCGGGGAAATGCCCCGGTTCCCAGGCAGTACTTC. Protein: CASSQLRGNAPVPRQYF.

J is TRBJ2-5 and V is TRBV2, with 8 bases fitting TRBD2. The CDR3 is 18 amino acids. V lost 6 bases and J lost 5; bases outside the gene matches: 20. Germline CDR1 SNHLY, CDR2 FYNNEI. CDR3: CASSREPGLVLGGETQYF. The CDR3 DNA sequence: TGTGCCAGCAGCCGTGAACCGGGACTAGTACTAGGTGGGGAGACCCAGTACTTC.

The V gene is TRBV5-4, the J gene TRBJ1-1; unclear D gene. Germline V gives CDR1 SGHNT, CDR2 YYREEE (reference sequence). This CDR3 spans 13 amino acids. Trimming removed 2 bases at V and 0 bases at J, with 5 bases between. In nucleotides, the CDR3 is TGTGCCAGCAGCTTAGGAATGAACACTGAAGCTTTCTTT. Its protein is CASSLGMNTEAFF.

The CDR3: CASSDKPGITGELFF. Written as DNA, the CDR3 is TGCGCCAGCAGTGATAAACCAGGGATTACCGGGGAGCTGTTTTTT. The chain is built from TRBV10-1 and TRBJ2-2; tentative D call: TRBD1 (5 bases). CDR1 is WNHNN, CDR2 SYGVQD, per germline (reference sequence). This CDR3 has 15 residues. Trimming cost V 3 bases and J 5 bases, with 13 bases left between them.

This chain links TRBV12-3 or TRBV12-4 with TRBJ2-5; no firm D call. The CDR3 extends over 13 amino acids. V was shortened by 2 bases and J by 4 bases, with 8 bases between the two germline ends. The CDR3 DNA reads TGTGCCAGCAGTTTATGGGGTTCAGAGACCCAGTACTTC. Translated: CASSLWGSETQYF.

The chain joins TRBV30 to TRBJ1-5; maybe TRBD1 (5 bases). The CDR3 contains 14 residues. V was trimmed by 0 bases and J by 2 bases, leaving 8 bases between them. Germline V gives CDR1 GTSNPN, CDR2 SVGIG (reference sequence). CDR3 nucleotide sequence: TGTGCCTGGAGTGTGTGGGGCGGCAATCAGCCCCAGCATTTT. Encoded protein: CAWSVWGGNQPQHF.

This chain uses TRBV6-5 with TRBJ2-7; maybe TRBD2 (5 bases). Trimming stripped 8 bases from V and 0 bases from J, with 14 bases between. Per the germline V gene, CDR1 is MNHEY and CDR2 is SVGAGI. This CDR3 has 14 residues. CDR3 nucleotides: TGTGCCAGCTTGCGGTCGGGGAGCTCCTACGAGCAGTACTTC. This encodes CASLRSGSSYEQYF.

The V gene is TRBV10-1, the J gene TRBJ2-4, with 10 nucleotides matching TRBD1. The CDR3 is 20 residues long. In germline, CDR1 is WNHNN, CDR2 SYGVQD (reference sequence). V shed 0 bases and J 0 bases; nucleotides not matched to a gene: 11. As DNA, the CDR3 is TGCGCCAGCAGTGAGTCAACCGGGACAGGGGTAAAGGTAGCCAAAAACATTCAGTACTTC. Its translation: CASSESTGTGVKVAKNIQYF.

The rearrangement joins TRBV2 to TRBJ2-1; 8 bases are shared with TRBD2. Germline values: CDR1 SNHLY, CDR2 FYNNEI. This CDR3 comprises 15 residues. V gave up 6 bases and J gave up 6 bases; unmatched junction bases: 10. CDR3 DNA: TGTGCCAGCAGGAAAGAGCGGGAGCGTGTCAATGAGCAGTTCTTC. It is translated as CASRKERERVNEQFF.

The chain couples TRBV3-1 (or the pseudogene TRBV3-2) to TRBJ2-2; 9 nucleotides line up with TRBD1. The V and J ends lost 5 bases and 2 bases, in that order; junction bases with no gene match: 3. The germline V gene encodes CDR1 LGHDT and CDR2 YNNKEL (reference sequence). The CDR3 is 15 amino acids. CDR3 sequence: CASSSGQGNTGELFF. In nucleotides, the CDR3 is TGTGCCAGCAGCTCGGGACAGGGCAACACCGGGGAGCTGTTTTTT.

The rearrangement uses TRBV12-3 or TRBV12-4 and TRBJ1-6, with D possibly matching TRBD1 (5 bases). The V end lost 2 bases, the J end lost 7 bases, and 6 bases lay between the germline ends. The CDR3 extends over 13 amino acids. CDR3 nucleotides: TGTGCCAGCAGTTTACAGGGCAATTCACCCCTCCACTTT. Translating gives CASSLQGNSPLHF.

The J gene is TRBJ1-2, the V gene TRBV6-2 or TRBV6-3, with 9 bases lining up with TRBD1. J was trimmed by 4 bases and V by 7 bases; bases with no gene match: 7. The germline CDR1 and CDR2 sequences are MNHEY and SVGEGT. The CDR3 is 14 residues long. CDR3 loop: CASIPTGGSYGYTF. CDR3 sequence (DNA): TGTGCCAGCATCCCCACAGGGGGCTCCTATGGCTACACCTTC.

The chain couples TRBV6-1 to TRBJ2-1; 13 nucleotides align to TRBD2. Germline CDR1 is MNHNS and CDR2 is SASEGT. The CDR3 is 16 amino acids. V was pared by 1 base and J by 7 bases, with 4 bases of the junction left unmatched. CDR3 sequence: CASSEVVLAGGNEQFF. In nucleotides, the CDR3 is TGTGCCAGCAGTGAAGTAGTACTAGCGGGAGGGAATGAGCAGTTCTTC.

V usage is TRBV2 and J usage is TRBJ2-3; D not resolved. CDR3 length: 12 residues. Germline CDR1 and CDR2: SNHLY and FYNNEI. Trimming removed 6 bases from V and 4 bases from J, with 8 bases in between. For the CDR3, the DNA is TGTGCCAGCAGCGCCATAGCAGATACGCAGTATTTT. Translating gives CASSAIADTQYF.

V and J are TRBV13 and TRBJ2-1; D may be TRBD1 (6 bases). Trimming took off 10 bases at V and 5 bases at J, with 18 bases between the two ends. This CDR3 has 14 residues. Germline CDR1 reads PRHDT; CDR2 reads FYEKMQ (reference sequence). As DNA, the CDR3 is TGTGCCACCCGCGCCCACAGGGTCCACAATGAGCAGTTCTTC. Residues: CATRAHRVHNEQFF.

V gene TRBV30 combines with J gene TRBJ1-2; TRBD1 might be the D (6 bases). Germline values: CDR1 GTSNPN, CDR2 SVGIG (reference sequence). V dropped 4 bases and J dropped 5 bases, with 14 bases sitting between them. This CDR3 is built from 13 residues. The CDR3 reads CAWKKDSVYGYTF. In nucleotides, the CDR3 is TGTGCCTGGAAAAAGGACAGCGTTTATGGCTACACCTTC.